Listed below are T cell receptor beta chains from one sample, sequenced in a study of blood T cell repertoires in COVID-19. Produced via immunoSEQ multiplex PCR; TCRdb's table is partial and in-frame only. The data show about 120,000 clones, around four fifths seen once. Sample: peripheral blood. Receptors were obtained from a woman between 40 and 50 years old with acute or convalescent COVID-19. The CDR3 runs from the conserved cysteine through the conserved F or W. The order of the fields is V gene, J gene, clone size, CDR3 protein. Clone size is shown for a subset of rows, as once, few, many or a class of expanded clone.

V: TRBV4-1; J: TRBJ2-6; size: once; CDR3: CASSQGGTGGTRANVLTF
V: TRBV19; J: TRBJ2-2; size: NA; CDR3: CASSNFRDKAPHVTGELFF
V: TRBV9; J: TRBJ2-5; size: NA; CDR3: CASTVGTRLQETQYF
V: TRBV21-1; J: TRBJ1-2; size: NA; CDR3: CASRPGQVFVTEFNYGYTF
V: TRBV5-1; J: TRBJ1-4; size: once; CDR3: CASSFSGTGNEKLFF
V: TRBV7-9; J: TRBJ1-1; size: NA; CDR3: CASSLYTEAFF
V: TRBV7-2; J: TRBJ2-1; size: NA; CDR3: CASSLVTGANEQFF
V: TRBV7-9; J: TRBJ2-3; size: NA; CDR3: CASSLSVGTDTQYF
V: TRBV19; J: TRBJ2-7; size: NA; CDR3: CASSYRVAGYEQYF
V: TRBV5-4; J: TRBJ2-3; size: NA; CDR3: CASSKGTSGAGTQYF
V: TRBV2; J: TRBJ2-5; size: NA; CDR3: CASSETSGGRETQYF
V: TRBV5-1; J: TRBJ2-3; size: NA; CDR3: CASSLGQGRDTQYF
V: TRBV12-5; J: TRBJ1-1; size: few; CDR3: CASVGSNLNTEAFF
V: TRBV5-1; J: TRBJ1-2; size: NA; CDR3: CASSLAPGTGGYGYTF
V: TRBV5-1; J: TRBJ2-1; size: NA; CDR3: CASSLAASGITYNEQFF
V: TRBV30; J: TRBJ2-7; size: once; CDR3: CACASGQGSNEQYF
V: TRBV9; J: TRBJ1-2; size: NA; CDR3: CASSVASGGEANYGYTF
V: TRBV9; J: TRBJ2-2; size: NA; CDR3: CASSVARLAPNTGELFF
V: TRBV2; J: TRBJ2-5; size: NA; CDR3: CASSGGGYGAGETQYF
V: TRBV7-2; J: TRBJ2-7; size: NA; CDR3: CASSSYGDEQYF
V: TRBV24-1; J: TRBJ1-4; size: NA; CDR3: CATSDLSQGNRCDEKLFF
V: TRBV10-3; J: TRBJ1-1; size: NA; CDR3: CAIRGQGDTEAFF
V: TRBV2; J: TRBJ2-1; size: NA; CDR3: CASGTGINEQFF
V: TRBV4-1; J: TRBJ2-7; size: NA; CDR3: CASSQSPGDYEQYF
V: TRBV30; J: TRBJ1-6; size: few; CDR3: CAWSVAGGPAPLHF
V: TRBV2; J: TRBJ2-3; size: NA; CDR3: CASSIEPSGARTDTQYF
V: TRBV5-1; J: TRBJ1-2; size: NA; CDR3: CASSSGLWGYTF
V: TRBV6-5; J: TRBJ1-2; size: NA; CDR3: CASRHNRDSNYGYTF
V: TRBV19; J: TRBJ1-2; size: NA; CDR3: CASSDRGVYGYTF
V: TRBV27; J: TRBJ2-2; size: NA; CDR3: CASSSTDRNTGELFF
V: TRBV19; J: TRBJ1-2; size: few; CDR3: CASSIPRGRYGYTF
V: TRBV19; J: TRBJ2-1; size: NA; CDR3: CASSIVGALLYNEQFF
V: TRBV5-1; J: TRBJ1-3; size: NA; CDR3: CASSRIRQQGGGNTIYF
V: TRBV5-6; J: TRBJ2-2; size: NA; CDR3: CASSFGGFTGELFF
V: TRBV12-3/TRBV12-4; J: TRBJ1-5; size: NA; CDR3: CASSRDFNQPQHF
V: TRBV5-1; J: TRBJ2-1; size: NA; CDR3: CASSVDTLDHNEQFF